The subject of this entry is one TCR beta chain. The record originates from a study of T-cell reconstitution after alpha-beta-depleted transplantation in children. Preparation of the TCRbeta library was carried out with unique molecular identifiers. A single record per CDR3 protein comes from TCRdb applying MiXCR to the PCR reads. The sample shows around 960,000 distinct CDR3 sequences, about 30% of them seen only once. There are 15 residues in the CDR3. CDR1 MGHRA and CDR2 YSYEKL come from the germline V gene. Trimming pared 1 base from V and 3 bases from J, leaving 13 bases between. The V call is TRBV4-1, the J call TRBJ2-7; no reliable D call. The source of this sequence is a boy in the first two years of life who had a stem cell transplant for SCID, so the T cells may come from the graft donor. Material: PBMCs, mostly from graft donor cells, obtained 360 days after TCRalphabeta/CD19-depleted stem cell transplant. As DNA, the CDR3 is TGCGCCAGCAGCCAAGTGTGGCAGAACATCTACGAGCAGTACTTC. It is translated as CASSQVWQNIYEQYF.